The 30 T cell receptor beta chains below were found in one sample sequenced in a study of blood T cell repertoires in COVID-19. The protocol was immunoSEQ multiplex PCR, while the TCRdb copy is restricted to in-frame clones and leaves out a portion. The sample lists some 45,000 clones; over 75% were seen once. Input material: peripheral blood. All receptors come from a human donor with active COVID-19. The donor label of this sample is uncertain.

The rearrangement joins TRBV5-1 to TRBJ1-2; D call uncertain. This CDR3 spans 12 amino acids. The ends were cut back, 0 bases at V and 4 bases at J, with 4 bases in the middle. Germline V gene sequence: CDR1 SGHRS, CDR2 YFSETQ. The CDR3 region has the DNA TGCGCCAGCAGCTTGGACACCTATGGCTACACCTTC. Translation: CASSLDTYGYTF.

The rearrangement joins TRBV2 to TRBJ2-6; D is ambiguous. The CDR3 runs 15 residues. The V gene lost 5 bases and the J gene lost 0 bases, with 8 bases spanning the gap. The germline CDR1 and CDR2 sequences are SNHLY and FYNNEI. This chain's CDR3 is CASSNTYSGANVLTF. CDR3 bases: TGTGCCAGCAGTAACACGTACTCTGGGGCCAACGTCCTGACTTTC.

V is TRBV4-3 and J is TRBJ2-3; TRBD2 is a possible D gene (6 bases). CDR1 and CDR2 from the germline V gene are LGHNA and YSLEER. The CDR3 runs to 15 residues. V was pared by 2 bases and J by 2 bases, with 11 bases between. The CDR3 region has the DNA TGCGCCAGCAGCCAATTGCGGGGATTCACAGATACGCAGTATTTT. Encoded protein: CASSQLRGFTDTQYF.

J is TRBJ2-1 and V is TRBV5-6; TRBD1 agrees at 8 bases. Per germline, CDR1 SGHDT and CDR2 YYEEEE. The junction had 1 base not matched to a gene; V was cut back by 5 bases and J by 3 bases. The CDR3 runs to 13 residues. The CDR3 coding sequence is TGTGCCAGCAGGGACAGGGACTACAATGAGCAGTTCTTC. It specifies CASRDRDYNEQFF.

This clone was seen a few times. This chain joins TRBV18 and TRBJ1-1; TRBD1 matches at 7 bases. The CDR3 is made up of 14 amino acids. The V segment lost 3 bases and the J segment 1 base; nucleotides outside the gene matches: 2. The germline V gene encodes CDR1 KGHSH and CDR2 LQKENI. In DNA, the CDR3 is TGTGCCAGCTCACCGGGACAGAAGAACACTGAAGCTTTCTTT. Protein product: CASSPGQKNTEAFF. The full variable domain, in which reference TRBV18 and TRBJ1-1 provide the parts outside the CDR3, is NAGVMQNPRHLVRRRGQEARLRCSPMKGHSHVYWYRQLPEEGLKFMVYLQKENIIDESGMPKERFSAEFPKEGPSILRIQQVVRGDSAAYFCASSPGQKNTEAFFGQGTRLTVV.

The chain joins TRBV6-1 to TRBJ1-6, with 8 bases matching TRBD1. V was clipped by 2 bases and J by 10 bases; unmatched bases: 7. The CDR3 totals 15 residues. Germline lookup yields CDR1 MNHNS and CDR2 SASEGT. CDR3 nucleotide sequence: TGTGCCAGCAGTGAATCATCGGACAGGGCATCACCCCTCCACTTT. It translates to CASSESSDRASPLHF.

This chain joins TRBV5-6 and TRBJ1-4, with 8 bases aligning to TRBD1. V lost 0 bases to trimming and J lost 7 bases; unmatched junction nucleotides: 5. The CDR3 loop spans 15 amino acids. Germline CDR1 SGHDT, CDR2 YYEEEE. CDR3 bases: TGTGCCAGCAGCTTGGTACAGGGGGGGAGTGAAAAACTGTTTTTT. Protein sequence: CASSLVQGGSEKLFF.

The chain is built from TRBV18 and TRBJ2-7, with 12 nucleotides matching TRBD2. Germline V gene lookup returns CDR1 KGHSH and CDR2 LQKENI. The junction had 1 base not matched to a gene; V was cut back by 3 bases and J by 1 base. This CDR3 comprises 15 residues. The CDR3 is CASSPTSGGSYEQYF. DNA for the CDR3: TGTGCCAGCTCACCGACTAGCGGGGGTTCCTACGAGCAGTACTTC.

In this sample, this clone turned up once. The chain has TRBV11-2 and TRBJ2-3, with 8 bases lining up with TRBD1. Germline CDR1 reads SGHAT; CDR2 reads FQNNGV. This CDR3 is 14 amino acids long. The ends lost 8 bases at V and 3 bases at J; junction bases unmatched: 7. CDR3 amino acids: CASCRDRSTDTQYF. The DNA of the CDR3 is TGTGCCAGCTGCCGGGACAGGTCGACAGATACGCAGTATTTT. Variable domain in full (rest from reference TRBV11-2 and TRBJ2-3): EAGVAQSPRYKIIEKRQSVAFWCNPISGHATLYWYQQILGQGPKLLIQFQNNGVVDDSQLPKDRFSAERLKGVDSTLKIQPAKLEDSAVYLCASCRDRSTDTQYFGPGTRLTVL.

This chain connects TRBV7-3 to TRBJ2-1, with 8 bases lining up with TRBD1. V shed 4 bases, J shed 0 bases, and the junction held 11 bases outside the gene matches. CDR1 is SGHTA and CDR2 is FQGTGA in the germline V gene. The CDR3 totals 18 residues. The CDR3 here is CASSSTGDFESSYNEQFF. The CDR3 DNA follows: TGTGCCAGCAGCTCGACAGGGGATTTTGAAAGCTCCTACAATGAGCAGTTCTTC.

The chain couples TRBV19 to TRBJ2-5, with D tentatively TRBD1 (5 bases). Germline values: CDR1 LNHDA, CDR2 SQIVND (reference sequence). The CDR3 extends over 13 amino acids. V lost 5 bases, J lost 5 bases, and 12 bases lay in between. CDR3 DNA: TGTGCCAGTAGTGCCCAGGCAGGGGAGACCCAGTACTTC. Encoded protein: CASSAQAGETQYF.

In its sample, this clone was seen once. The chain uses TRBV2 and TRBJ2-7; perhaps TRBD2 as D (5 bases). V was trimmed by 6 bases and J by 2 bases, leaving 14 bases between them. Per the germline V gene, CDR1 is SNHLY and CDR2 is FYNNEI. This CDR3 is 14 amino acids long. The CDR3 protein is CASSVTPGTYEQYF. The CDR3, as DNA: TGTGCCAGCAGCGTTACCCCCGGGACCTACGAGCAGTACTTC. Complete variable domain (other parts from reference TRBV2 and TRBJ2-7): EPEVTQTPSHQVTQMGQEVILRCVPISNHLYFYWYRQILGQKVEFLVSFYNNEISEKSEIFDDQFSVERPDGSNFTLKIRSTKLEDSAMYFCASSVTPGTYEQYFGPGTRLTVT.

The chain joins TRBV29-1 to TRBJ1-5; TRBD1 matches at 8 bases. Germline lookup yields CDR1 SQVTM and CDR2 ANQGSEA. V shed 7 bases, J shed 3 bases, and the junction held 5 bases outside the gene matches. The CDR3 loop spans 13 amino acids. The CDR3 sequence: CSAGQGLNQPQHF. Written as DNA, the CDR3 is TGCAGCGCAGGACAGGGTCTCAATCAGCCCCAGCATTTT.

J is TRBJ1-5 and V is TRBV6-6; D may be TRBD1 (5 bases). The CDR3 has 15 residues. V lost 8 bases, J lost 6 bases, and 20 bases lay in between. The germline V gene encodes CDR1 MNHNY and CDR2 SVGAGI (reference sequence). DNA of the CDR3: TGTGCCAGCTCCTACGGGGGGGAAAGGGGTCAGCCCCAGCATTTT. The encoded protein is CASSYGGERGQPQHF.

This sequence joins TRBV20-1 and TRBJ2-7, with D unresolved. The length of the CDR3 is 13 residues. V was cut by 3 bases and J by 1 base, with 10 bases left in between. Germline CDR1 is DFQATT and CDR2 is SNEGSKA (reference sequence). The CDR3 sequence: CSASNLLSYEQYF. The CDR3 nucleotides are TGCAGTGCTAGTAACCTACTATCCTACGAGCAGTACTTC.

This sequence joins TRBV14 and TRBJ2-3; tentative D call: TRBD1 (5 bases). The CDR3 loop spans 18 amino acids. Between the trimmed V and J ends, which lost 0 bases and 4 bases, there was a span of 20 bases. CDR1 SGHDN and CDR2 FVKESK come from the germline V gene. The CDR3 loop is CASSQERGPGLRADTQYF. The DNA of the CDR3 is TGTGCCAGCAGCCAAGAAAGAGGCCCAGGCCTCAGGGCAGATACGCAGTATTTT.

The chain links TRBV15 to TRBJ1-3, with TRBD1 matching 9 bases. Germline V gene sequence: CDR1 LNHNV, CDR2 YYDKDF (reference sequence). The ends lost 3 bases at V and 4 bases at J; junction bases unmatched: 7. The CDR3 has 16 amino acids. The CDR3 reads CATSRGQGEAGNTIYF. DNA of the CDR3: TGTGCCACCAGCAGGGGACAGGGAGAGGCAGGAAACACCATATATTTT.

CDR3: CASSSSGGANPGELFF. Here the CDR3 DNA reads TGCGCCAGCAGTAGTAGCGGGGGGGCCAATCCAGGGGAGCTGTTTTTT. This chain uses TRBV5-1 with TRBJ2-2, with TRBD2 matching 11 bases. The CDR3 has 16 residues. In germline, CDR1 is SGHRS, CDR2 YFSETQ. V lost 5 bases to trimming and J lost 8 bases; unmatched junction nucleotides: 11. Full variable domain (outside the CDR3, taken from reference TRBV5-1 and TRBJ2-2): KAGVTQTPRYLIKTRGQQVTLSCSPISGHRSVSWYQQTPGQGLQFLFEYFSETQRNKGNFPGRFSGRQFSNSRSEMNVSTLELGDSALYLCASSSSGGANPGELFFGEGSRLTVL.

The chain couples TRBV11-3 to TRBJ2-3; no clear D. With 5 bases removed from V and 0 bases from J, the gap between germline ends came to 3 bases. Germline-derived CDR1 and CDR2 are SGHNT and YENEEA. This CDR3 comprises 12 residues. The CDR3: CASSPSTDTQYF. As DNA, the CDR3 is TGTGCCAGCAGCCCTAGCACAGATACGCAGTATTTT.

The chain is built from TRBV27 and TRBJ2-1; 8 nucleotides agree with TRBD2. The CDR3 totals 13 residues. CDR1 and CDR2 (germline): MNHEY, SMNVEV (reference sequence). Trimming took 7 bases from V and 6 from J; bases not matched to a gene: 5. The CDR3 region is CASTPGGGNEQFF. In DNA, the CDR3 is TGTGCCAGCACCCCGGGAGGGGGCAATGAGCAGTTCTTC.

The chain joins TRBV5-6 to TRBJ1-4; 7 positions match TRBD1. The CDR3 length is 15 residues. J lost 3 bases, V lost 3 bases, and 5 bases had no gene match. Germline V CDR1 and CDR2: SGHDT, YYEEEE. In DNA, the CDR3 is TGTGCCAGCAGCTCGAAGGGGGCTTCTAATGAAAAACTGTTTTTT. It translates to CASSSKGASNEKLFF.

The chain employs TRBV24-1 and TRBJ2-5; the match to TRBD1 covers 7 bases. The CDR3 has 15 amino acids. Trimming removed 4 bases from V and 0 bases from J; junction bases left unmatched: 4. Germline V gene sequence: CDR1 KGHDR, CDR2 SFDVKD. The DNA for the CDR3 is TGTGCCACCAGTGACCCCGGGACAGACCAAGAGACCCAGTACTTC. It is translated as CATSDPGTDQETQYF.

The CDR3 coding sequence is TGTGCCAGCAGCACGGGGTATGAGCAGTTCTTC. Translated: CASSTGYEQFF. The V gene is TRBV7-3, the J gene TRBJ2-1; D possibly corresponds to TRBD2 (5 bases). V was clipped by 5 bases and J by 8 bases, with 7 bases between them. CDR1 is SGHTA, CDR2 FQGTGA, per germline. The CDR3 loop spans 11 amino acids.

J is TRBJ2-1 and V is TRBV19, with D unclear. CDR3 length equals 13 residues. With 1 base removed from V and 7 bases from J, the gap between germline ends came to 8 bases. Germline V gives CDR1 LNHDA, CDR2 SQIVND (reference sequence). CDR3: CASSIAAGNEQFF. In DNA, the CDR3 is TGTGCCAGTAGTATAGCCGCAGGTAATGAGCAGTTCTTC.

J is TRBJ2-3 and V is TRBV5-1, with D possibly matching TRBD1 (5 bases). In germline, CDR1 is SGHRS, CDR2 YFSETQ. The CDR3 contains 15 residues. V was pared by 7 bases and J by 2 bases, with 17 bases between. CDR3 region: CASSPEGDSTDTQYF. In DNA, the CDR3 is TGCGCCAGCTCCCCGGAAGGGGATTCCACAGATACGCAGTATTTT.

The chain recombines TRBV18 with TRBJ2-3, with 7 bases aligning to TRBD2. The V gene's germline CDR1 is KGHSH and CDR2 LQKENI. The J segment lost 2 bases and the V segment lost 3 bases, leaving 5 bases of the junction unmatched. The CDR3 loop spans 15 amino acids. The CDR3 DNA reads TGTGCCAGCTCACCTACGGGAGGTCACACAGATACGCAGTATTTT. The encoded protein is CASSPTGGHTDTQYF.

The chain is built from TRBV5-8 and TRBJ1-1; 8 nucleotides agree with TRBD1. V lost 4 bases and J lost 6; bases outside the gene matches: 14. The CDR3 totals 16 residues. CDR1 is SGHTS and CDR2 is YDEGEE in the germline V gene. The CDR3 DNA reads TGTGCCAGCAGCCGGGGGACAGGCCGCCGGTCCCCTGAAGCTTTCTTT. This encodes CASSRGTGRRSPEAFF.

J is TRBJ2-7 and V is TRBV7-2; D ambiguous. Germline CDR1 reads SGHTA; CDR2 reads FQGNSA. Trimming cost V 1 base and J 5 bases, with 9 bases left between them. The CDR3 spans 13 residues. In nucleotides, the CDR3 is TGTGCCAGCAGCTTAGTTTACGGTAACGAGCAGTACTTC. Residues: CASSLVYGNEQYF.

The chain links TRBV28 to TRBJ1-2; D call uncertain. CDR3 length: 15 amino acids. Trimming stripped 8 bases from V and 1 base from J, with 17 bases between. CDR1 and CDR2 (germline): MDHEN, SYDVKM. The CDR3 DNA is TGTGCCAGCCGGAGCCCACGGGAGAGTAACTATGGCTACACCTTC. Amino acids: CASRSPRESNYGYTF.

The genes are TRBV15 and TRBJ2-6; D gene uncertain. Per the germline V gene, CDR1 is LNHNV and CDR2 is YYDKDF (reference sequence). The V end was cut by 1 base, the J end by 0 bases, with 16 bases between. This CDR3 is 19 amino acids long. Here the CDR3 DNA reads TGTGCCACCAGCAGAGCCTCCGGTCGCGCTAGCTCTGGGGCCAACGTCCTGACTTTC. Its translation is CATSRASGRASSGANVLTF.